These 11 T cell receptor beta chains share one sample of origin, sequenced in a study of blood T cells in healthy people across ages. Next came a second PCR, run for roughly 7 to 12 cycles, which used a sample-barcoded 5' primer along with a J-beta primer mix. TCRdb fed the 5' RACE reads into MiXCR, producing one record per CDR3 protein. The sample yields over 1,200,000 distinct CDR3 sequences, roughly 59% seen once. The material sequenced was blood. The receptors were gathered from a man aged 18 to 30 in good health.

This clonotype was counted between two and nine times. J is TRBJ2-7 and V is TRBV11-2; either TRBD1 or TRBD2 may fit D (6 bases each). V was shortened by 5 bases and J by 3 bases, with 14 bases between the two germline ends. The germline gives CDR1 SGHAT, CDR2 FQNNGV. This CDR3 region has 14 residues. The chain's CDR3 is CASSPRDKVYEQYF. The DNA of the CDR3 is TGTGCCAGCAGCCCGCGGGACAAAGTCTACGAGCAGTACTTC. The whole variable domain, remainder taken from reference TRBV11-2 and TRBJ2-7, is EAGVAQSPRYKIIEKRQSVAFWCNPISGHATLYWYQQILGQGPKLLIQFQNNGVVDDSQLPKDRFSAERLKGVDSTLKIQPAKLEDSAVYLCASSPRDKVYEQYFGPGTRLTVT.

CDR3 DNA sequence: TGTGCCAGCAGTCGCGCGACTAGCGGGAGTGAGGTTGATACGCAGTATTTT. It specifies CASSRATSGSEVDTQYF. J is TRBJ2-3 and V is TRBV14; 12 bases are a match to TRBD2. CDR1 is SGHDN, CDR2 FVKESK, per germline. This CDR3 is 17 amino acids long. J gave up 6 bases and V 6 bases, and 13 bases lay outside the gene matches. Using reference TRBV14 and TRBJ2-3 for the parts outside the CDR3, the full variable domain is EAGVTQFPSHSVIEKGQTVTLRCDPISGHDNLYWYRRVMGKEIKFLLHFVKESKQDESGMPNNRFLAERTGGTYSTLKVQPAELEDSGVYFCASSRATSGSEVDTQYFGPGTRLTVL.

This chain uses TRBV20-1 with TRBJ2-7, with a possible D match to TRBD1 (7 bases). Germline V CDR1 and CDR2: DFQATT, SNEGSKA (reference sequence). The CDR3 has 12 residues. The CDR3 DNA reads TGCAGGGCCGACAGGGAGGTCGACGAGCAGTACTTC. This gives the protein CRADREVDEQYF.

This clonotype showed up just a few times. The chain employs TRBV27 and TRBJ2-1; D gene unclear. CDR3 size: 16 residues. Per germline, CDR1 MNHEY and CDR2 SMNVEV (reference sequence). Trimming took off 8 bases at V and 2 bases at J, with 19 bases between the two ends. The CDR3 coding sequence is TGTGCCAGCCCGAGAGAGACCGTAACTCCCTACAATGAGCAGTTCTTC. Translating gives CASPRETVTPYNEQFF.

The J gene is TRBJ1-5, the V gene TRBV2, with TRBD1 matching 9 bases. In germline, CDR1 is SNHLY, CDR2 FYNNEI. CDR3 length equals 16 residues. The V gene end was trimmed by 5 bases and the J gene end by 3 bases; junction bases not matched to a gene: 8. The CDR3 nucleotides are TGTGCCAGCAGTTCGGGACAGGGATATGACAATCAGCCCCAGCATTTT. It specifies CASSSGQGYDNQPQHF.

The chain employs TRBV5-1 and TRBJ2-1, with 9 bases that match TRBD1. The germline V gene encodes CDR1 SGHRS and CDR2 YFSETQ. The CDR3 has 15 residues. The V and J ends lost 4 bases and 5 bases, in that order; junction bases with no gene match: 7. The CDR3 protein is CASSQTGGGHNEQFF. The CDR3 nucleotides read TGCGCCAGCAGCCAGACAGGGGGGGGTCACAATGAGCAGTTCTTC.

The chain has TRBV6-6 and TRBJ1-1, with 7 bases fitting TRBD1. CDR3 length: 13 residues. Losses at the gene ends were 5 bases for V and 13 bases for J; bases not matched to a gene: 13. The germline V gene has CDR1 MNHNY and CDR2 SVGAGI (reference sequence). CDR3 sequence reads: CASSDPGQTYIFF. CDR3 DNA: TGTGCCAGCAGTGACCCGGGACAGACCTACATTTTCTTT.

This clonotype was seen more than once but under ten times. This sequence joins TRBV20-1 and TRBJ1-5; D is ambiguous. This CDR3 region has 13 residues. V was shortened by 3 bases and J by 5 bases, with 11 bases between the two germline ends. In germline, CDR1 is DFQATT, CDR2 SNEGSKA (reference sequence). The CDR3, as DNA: TGCAGTGCTAGTCTGTTCGAGGATCAGCCCCAGCATTTT. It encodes CSASLFEDQPQHF.

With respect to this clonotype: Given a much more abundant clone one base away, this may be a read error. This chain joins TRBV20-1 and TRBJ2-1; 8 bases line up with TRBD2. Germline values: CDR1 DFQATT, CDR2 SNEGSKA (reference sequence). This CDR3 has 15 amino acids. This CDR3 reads CSARTERESCNEQFF. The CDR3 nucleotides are TGCAGTGCTCGAACAGAGCGGGAGTCCTGCAATGAGCAGTTCTTC.

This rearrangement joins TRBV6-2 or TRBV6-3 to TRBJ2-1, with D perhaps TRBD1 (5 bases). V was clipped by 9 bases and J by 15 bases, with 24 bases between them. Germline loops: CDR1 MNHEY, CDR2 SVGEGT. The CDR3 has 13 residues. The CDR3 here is CASDRSPASRLFF. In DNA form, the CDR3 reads TGTGCCAGTGACAGAAGCCCGGCTAGTCGGCTGTTCTTC.

The CDR3 here is CASSLTGNTYEQYF. The CDR3 DNA is TGTGCCAGCAGCTTGACAGGGAACACCTACGAGCAGTACTTC. This sequence joins TRBV7-9 and TRBJ2-7; 7 nucleotides agree with TRBD1. The CDR3 sequence is 14 residues long. The V segment lost 3 bases and the J segment 2 bases; nucleotides outside the gene matches: 4. Per the germline V gene, CDR1 is SEHNR and CDR2 is FQNEAQ (reference sequence).